A single sample gave rise to the 9 T cell receptor beta chains below, sequenced in a study of blood T cell repertoires in COVID-19. The assay was immunoSEQ multiplex PCR, and TCRdb's table has in-frame clones only and misses some. The repertoire holds 250,000 to 350,000 clones, around 87% seen once, with 2.2% in the top ten. The specimen was peripheral blood. Receptors originate from a woman in her forties or fifties who had recovered from COVID-19.

J is TRBJ2-1 and V is TRBV18; 7 bases align to TRBD2. The CDR3 has 14 residues. The V segment lost 3 bases and the J segment 5 bases; nucleotides outside the gene matches: 4. Germline loops: CDR1 KGHSH, CDR2 LQKENI. The CDR3 here is CASSPLTSDNEQFF. The CDR3 DNA reads as TGTGCCAGCTCACCTCTAACTAGCGACAATGAGCAGTTCTTC.

This clone was recorded at least ten times. The chain uses TRBV18 and TRBJ1-2, with TRBD1 as a possible D gene (5 bases). Per the germline V gene, CDR1 is KGHSH and CDR2 is LQKENI. V lost 4 bases to trimming and J lost 4 bases, with 13 bases between them. The CDR3 runs to 14 residues. CDR3 region: CASSREGGGYGYTF. In DNA form, the CDR3 reads TGTGCCAGCTCACGAGAGGGCGGGGGCTATGGCTACACCTTC.

The J gene is TRBJ2-3, the V gene TRBV24-1; 12 nucleotides align to TRBD2. This CDR3 is built from 17 residues. From germline, CDR1 is KGHDR and CDR2 SFDVKD. Trimming took 4 bases from V and 2 from J; bases not matched to a gene: 6. CDR3 DNA sequence: TGTGCCACCAGTGACCGGCCTAGCGGGAGGGACACAGATACGCAGTATTTT. Residues: CATSDRPSGRDTDTQYF.

The V gene is TRBV10-3, the J gene TRBJ1-2; D unresolved. V lost 2 bases, J lost 14 bases, and 12 bases lay in between. The germline V gene encodes CDR1 ENHRY and CDR2 SYGVKD. The CDR3 runs to 11 residues. The CDR3 here is CAISEEGAETF. CDR3 nucleotides: TGTGCCATCAGTGAGGAGGGTGCAGAAACCTTC.

This clone occurred once. V usage is TRBV7-9 and J usage is TRBJ1-1; 8 bases align to TRBD1. Losses at the gene ends were 6 bases for V and 3 bases for J; bases not matched to a gene: 6. The CDR3 spans 14 residues. CDR1 is SEHNR and CDR2 is FQNEAQ in the germline V gene (reference sequence). The CDR3 bases are TGTGCCAGCAGGCCTCCGGGACAGGACACTGAAGCTTTCTTT. It encodes CASRPPGQDTEAFF.

This sequence joins TRBV27 and TRBJ1-5, with D possibly matching TRBD1 (5 bases). The germline V gene has CDR1 MNHEY and CDR2 SMNVEV (reference sequence). The CDR3 extends over 14 amino acids. V lost 0 bases and J 5 bases, leaving 8 bases between the germline ends. The CDR3 DNA is TGTGCCAGCAGTTTATCGGGGACTTATCAGCCCCAGCATTTT. This codes for CASSLSGTYQPQHF.

This clone came up many times. The rearrangement joins TRBV7-8 to TRBJ1-5; D is unresolved. Per germline, CDR1 SGHVS and CDR2 FQNEAQ. V was shortened by 1 base and J by 7 bases, with 11 bases between the two germline ends. The CDR3 loop spans 14 amino acids. The CDR3 region is CASSLGWENQPQHF. The CDR3 bases are TGTGCCAGCAGCTTAGGATGGGAGAACCAGCCCCAGCATTTT.

The sample holds one count of this clone. The V and J genes are TRBV28 and TRBJ1-2; D gene unclear. Germline V CDR1 and CDR2: MDHEN, SYDVKM. Trimming pared 6 bases from V and 2 bases from J, leaving 10 bases between. This CDR3 region has 13 residues. The CDR3 loop reads CASRSSVNYGYTF. The CDR3 nucleotides are TGTGCCAGCAGATCCTCGGTCAACTATGGCTACACCTTC.

V gene TRBV18 combines with J gene TRBJ1-2; 7 bases map to TRBD1. The CDR3 loop spans 18 amino acids. V dropped 6 bases and J dropped 7; count of bases not matched to a gene: 23. Germline lookup yields CDR1 KGHSH and CDR2 LQKENI. Written as DNA, the CDR3 is TGTGCCAGCTCCCCCATGACTTCCGGGACAGCCGTCTTAGTTGGCTACACCTTC. Its translation is CASSPMTSGTAVLVGYTF.